These 22 T cell receptor beta chains were all obtained from the same sample, sequenced in a study of CD8+CD57+ T cells in acquired aplastic anemia. TCR beta VDJ and CDR3 profiles were obtained from a genomic DNA template. TCRdb called the reads again in MiXCR, with one record for every CDR3 protein. The sample includes roughly 180,000 distinct CDR3 sequences, around three fifths of them seen just once. The material sequenced was sorted CD4+, CD8+, or CD8+CD57+ T cells (not recorded which) from PBMCs. The receptors originated from a human donor with severe aplastic anemia or a healthy control (not recorded which).

This chain connects TRBV20-1 to TRBJ2-1; TRBD1 matches at 7 bases. Losses at the gene ends were 0 bases for V and 7 bases for J; bases not matched to a gene: 9. Germline CDR1 DFQATT, CDR2 SNEGSKA (reference sequence). The CDR3 contains 15 residues. CDR3: CSAREGGVSGNEQFF. CDR3 DNA: TGCAGTGCTAGAGAAGGGGGCGTGTCGGGGAATGAGCAGTTCTTC.

This clonotype was counted at least ten times. The chain uses TRBV6-1 and TRBJ1-2; 9 bases are shared with TRBD1. This CDR3 is 12 amino acids long. CDR1 is MNHNS and CDR2 is SASEGT in the germline V gene. Trimming took 7 bases from V and 7 from J; bases not matched to a gene: 4. CDR3 loop: CASTDRGPGYTF. The DNA for the CDR3 is TGTGCCAGCACGGACAGGGGTCCTGGCTACACCTTC.

The chain links TRBV20-1 to TRBJ1-5; unclear D gene. The germline V and J ends were trimmed by 6 bases and 4 bases, with 16 bases remaining between them. The CDR3 runs to 14 residues. Looked up from germline, CDR1 is DFQATT and CDR2 is SNEGSKA (reference sequence). In nucleotides, the CDR3 is TGCAGTGCGATAACCGGGATAGAGAATCAGCCCCAGCATTTT. This encodes CSAITGIENQPQHF.

This chain joins TRBV10-1 and TRBJ2-5, with D perhaps assigned TRBD1 or TRBD2 (5 bases each). V lost 3 bases, J lost 7 bases, and 12 bases lay in between. The germline gives CDR1 WNHNN, CDR2 SYGVQD (reference sequence). This CDR3 is built from 13 residues. CDR3 sequence: CASSDRDVGTQYF. The CDR3 DNA reads as TGCGCCAGCAGTGATAGGGACGTGGGGACCCAGTACTTC.

This chain links TRBV20-1 with TRBJ2-7; D is ambiguous. Looked up from germline, CDR1 is DFQATT and CDR2 is SNEGSKA (reference sequence). V lost 0 bases to trimming and J lost 3 bases, with 9 bases between them. The CDR3 has 13 residues. The CDR3 bases are TGCAGTGCTAGAGATCAAGGGTTCTACGAGCAGTACTTC. It encodes CSARDQGFYEQYF.

Turning to this clonotype: Just one base apart from a much larger clone, this may be a read error. The chain recombines TRBV20-1 with TRBJ1-2; TRBD1 is a possible D gene (6 bases). Germline V gene sequence: CDR1 DFQATT, CDR2 SNEGSKA (reference sequence). The CDR3 runs to 14 residues. V was cut by 0 bases and J by 4 bases, with 12 bases left in between. DNA for the CDR3: TGCAGTGCTAGAGAAATAACAGGGAGCTATGGCTACACCTTC. Its translation: CSAREITGSYGYTF.

The V call is TRBV9, the J call TRBJ2-5; D might be TRBD1 or TRBD2, each matching 6 bases. Trimming cost V 3 bases and J 5 bases, with 17 bases left between them. The CDR3 has 15 amino acids. Germline CDR1 SGDLS, CDR2 YYNGEE. The CDR3 reads CASSETGRSRETQYF. CDR3 bases: TGTGCCAGCAGCGAAACAGGGAGGAGTAGGGAGACCCAGTACTTC.

The chain employs TRBV7-9 and TRBJ2-5, with 8 bases aligning to TRBD2. V lost 3 bases, J lost 4 bases, and 4 bases stayed unmatched. Germline V gene lookup returns CDR1 SEHNR and CDR2 FQNEAQ (reference sequence). The CDR3 loop spans 14 amino acids. CDR3 protein: CASSLGLAGETQYF. CDR3 coding DNA: TGTGCCAGCAGCTTGGGGCTAGCGGGAGAGACCCAGTACTTC.

The chain has TRBV20-1 and TRBJ1-6, with a weak D call TRBD1 (6 bases). The CDR3 length is 14 residues. The V end lost 2 bases, the J end lost 8 bases, and 13 bases lay between the germline ends. Germline lookup yields CDR1 DFQATT and CDR2 SNEGSKA (reference sequence). CDR3 amino acids: CSARRTGWDSPLHF. For the CDR3, the DNA is TGCAGTGCTAGACGAACAGGGTGGGATTCACCCCTCCACTTT.

This clonotype occurred a few times. The chain employs TRBV9 and TRBJ1-2; the D is unclear. Germline V gives CDR1 SGDLS, CDR2 YYNGEE. The CDR3 contains 11 residues. V lost 6 bases and J 8 bases, leaving 11 bases between the germline ends. CDR3: CASTNGNGYTF. CDR3 coding DNA: TGTGCCAGCACCAATGGGAACGGCTACACCTTC.

This sequence joins TRBV20-1 and TRBJ2-2; 10 nucleotides match TRBD1. V lost 0 bases, J lost 3 bases, and 1 base stayed unmatched. This CDR3 has 15 residues. Germline lookup yields CDR1 DFQATT and CDR2 SNEGSKA (reference sequence). The CDR3 DNA reads as TGCAGTGCTAGAGATGGGACAGGGGACACCGGGGAGCTGTTTTTT. As protein: CSARDGTGDTGELFF.

The V and J genes are TRBV7-8 and TRBJ2-7, with D tentatively TRBD2 (5 bases). Trimming removed 1 base from V and 2 bases from J, with 12 bases in between. The germline gives CDR1 SGHVS, CDR2 FQNEAQ. This CDR3 is 15 amino acids long. DNA of the CDR3: TGTGCCAGCAGCTTAGGGACTCCCGGGCCCTACGAGCAGTACTTC. Its protein is CASSLGTPGPYEQYF.

This chain links TRBV10-3 with TRBJ2-5, with D possibly being TRBD1 (5 bases). The CDR3 spans 14 residues. V was cut by 6 bases and J by 4 bases, with 15 bases left in between. The germline V gene has CDR1 ENHRY and CDR2 SYGVKD. CDR3 DNA: TGTGCCATCAGGGGAACTACAGGCGTAGAGACCCAGTACTTC. It encodes CAIRGTTGVETQYF.

This clonotype was observed a single time. The chain joins TRBV6-5 to TRBJ2-7; D gene uncertain. Trimming left V 1 base short and J 2 bases short, with 9 bases between. Germline V gene sequence: CDR1 MNHEY, CDR2 SVGAGI. The CDR3 sequence is 14 residues long. CDR3 sequence reads: CASSYLDEPYEQYF. The CDR3, as DNA: TGTGCCAGCAGTTACTTGGACGAGCCCTACGAGCAGTACTTC.

The V and J genes are TRBV7-2 and TRBJ1-3; TRBD1 agrees at 9 bases. This CDR3 is built from 16 residues. Germline V lookup: CDR1 SGHTA, CDR2 FQGNSA. V lost 5 bases and J lost 4; bases outside the gene matches: 9. The CDR3 nucleotides read TGTGCCAGCAGCAACCCGGGACAGGGTTCGGGAAACACCATATATTTT. It translates to CASSNPGQGSGNTIYF.

CDR3 bases: TGTGCCAGCAGCGTTCCAGACACCACCGGGGAGCTGTTTTTT. Its translation: CASSVPDTTGELFF. The chain has TRBV9 and TRBJ2-2, with D uncertain. The CDR3 covers 14 residues. Trimming took off 2 bases at V and 4 bases at J, with 9 bases between the two ends. Germline CDR1 reads SGDLS; CDR2 reads YYNGEE.

This clonotype has only a few counts. This rearrangement joins TRBV15 to TRBJ1-2; a possible D gene is TRBD1 (5 bases). The CDR3 covers 17 residues. Germline V lookup: CDR1 LNHNV, CDR2 YYDKDF (reference sequence). Trimming took off 3 bases at V and 0 bases at J, with 17 bases between the two ends. The CDR3 here is CATSSQDGQGPNYGYTF. As DNA, the CDR3 is TGTGCCACCAGCAGCCAAGATGGGCAGGGCCCTAACTATGGCTACACCTTC.

This clonotype occurred many times. V and J are TRBV4-2 and TRBJ2-2; D is unresolved. V lost 0 bases to trimming and J lost 5 bases, with 4 bases between them. The germline gives CDR1 LGHNA, CDR2 YNFKEQ. The CDR3 totals 13 residues. CDR3 residues: CASSQELTGELFF. CDR3 nucleotide sequence: TGTGCCAGCAGCCAAGAGTTAACCGGGGAGCTGTTTTTT.

This clonotype was counted only a few times. The CDR3 loop reads CAWRRGGRETQYF. The CDR3 DNA is TGTGCCTGGAGGAGGGGAGGGAGAGAGACCCAGTACTTC. This chain links TRBV30 with TRBJ2-5; 7 positions match TRBD2. The V gene's germline CDR1 is GTSNPN and CDR2 SVGIG (reference sequence). V was pared by 3 bases and J by 4 bases, with 5 bases of the junction left unmatched. This CDR3 is 13 amino acids long.

The rearrangement joins TRBV14 to TRBJ2-7, with 12 bases lining up with TRBD1. This CDR3 region has 15 residues. With V trimmed by 4 bases and J by 7 bases, 8 bases remained unmatched. Germline-derived CDR1 and CDR2 are SGHDN and FVKESK. The CDR3: CASSPTGTGGREQYF. The CDR3 bases are TGTGCCAGCAGCCCAACCGGGACAGGGGGCCGGGAGCAGTACTTC.

The chain recombines TRBV10-3 with TRBJ2-7; 7 positions agree with TRBD1. Germline assignment: CDR1 ENHRY and CDR2 SYGVKD. This CDR3 is built from 13 residues. V trimming: 8 bases; J trimming: 2 bases; junction bases outside the gene matches: 6. Here the CDR3 DNA reads TGTGCCATCGAGTCAGGGGGAACCTACGAGCAGTACTTC. Protein sequence: CAIESGGTYEQYF.

At least ten counts were recorded for this clonotype. The V and J genes are TRBV7-8 and TRBJ1-1, with a weak D call TRBD1 (5 bases). With 2 bases removed from V and 10 bases from J, the gap between germline ends came to 14 bases. This CDR3 is 13 amino acids long. Germline-derived CDR1 and CDR2 are SGHVS and FQNEAQ. The CDR3 is CASSLIEITGAFF. As DNA, the CDR3 is TGTGCCAGCAGCTTAATCGAAATAACAGGAGCTTTCTTT.